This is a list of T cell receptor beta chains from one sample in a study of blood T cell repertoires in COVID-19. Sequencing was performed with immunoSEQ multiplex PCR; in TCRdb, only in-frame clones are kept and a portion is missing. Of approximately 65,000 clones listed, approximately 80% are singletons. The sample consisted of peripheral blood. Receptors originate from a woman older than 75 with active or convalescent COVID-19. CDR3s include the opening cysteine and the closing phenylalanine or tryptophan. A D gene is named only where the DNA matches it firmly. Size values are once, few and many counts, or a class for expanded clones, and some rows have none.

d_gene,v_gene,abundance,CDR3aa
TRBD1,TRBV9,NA,CASSVGGTGNTEAFF
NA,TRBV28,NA,CASSLGQAEAFF
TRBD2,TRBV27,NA,CASSREGLYEQYF
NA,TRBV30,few,CAWSVLPRNYGYTF
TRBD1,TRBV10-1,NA,CASSTGTANTGELFF
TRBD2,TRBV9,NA,CASSVRAGGRSTDTQYF
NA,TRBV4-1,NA,CASSSGRGDYGYTF
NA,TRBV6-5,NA,CASSYSSGGDTEAFF
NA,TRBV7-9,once,CASNSVESPLHF
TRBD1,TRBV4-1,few,CASSQGGTGDISYGYTF
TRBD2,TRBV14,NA,CASSQKRGVSTDTQYF
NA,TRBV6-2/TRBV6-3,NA,CASSYSLGGDRNEQFF
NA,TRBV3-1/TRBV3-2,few,CASSPTIPGTQYF
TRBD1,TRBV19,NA,CASSFTGANSPLHF
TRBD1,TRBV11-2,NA,CASSSGTGGMYEQYF
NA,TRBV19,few,CASSINRDQPQHF
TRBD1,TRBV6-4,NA,CASSAGQGADTQYF
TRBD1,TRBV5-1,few,CASSGMTGLLGYTF
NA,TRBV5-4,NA,CASRSGVVGTGTGTGELFF
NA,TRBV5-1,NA,CASSLQGSRTEAFF
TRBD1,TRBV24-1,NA,CATSDLGTDGSGEKLFF
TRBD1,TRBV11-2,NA,CAVDREVNYGYTF
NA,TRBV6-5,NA,CASSYYGRTVNYGYTF
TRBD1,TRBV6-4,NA,CASRESGTGFEAFF
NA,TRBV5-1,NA,CASSLVLGAAKNIQYF
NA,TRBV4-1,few,CASSQGVSRVSGELFF
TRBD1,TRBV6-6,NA,CASSRRTGPMFPEKLFF
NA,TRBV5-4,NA,CASSRLDKNSPLHF
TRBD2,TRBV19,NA,CASSTLPAGGGNIQYF
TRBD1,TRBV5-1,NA,CASSLPTGSNTEAFF
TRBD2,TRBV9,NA,CASDPERGNQETQYF
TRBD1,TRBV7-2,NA,CASSLGTGPYGYTF
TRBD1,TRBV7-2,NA,CASSLNRQGDQPQHF
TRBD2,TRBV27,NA,CASSLSPLGLAGQYF
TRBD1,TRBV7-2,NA,CASSFWTGGSTEAFF
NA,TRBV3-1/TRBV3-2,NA,CASSQVLASYNEQFF
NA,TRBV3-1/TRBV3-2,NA,CASSQSATNEKLFF
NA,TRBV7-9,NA,CASSPPGNSNQPQHF
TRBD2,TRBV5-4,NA,CASSLDPGGSTDTQYF
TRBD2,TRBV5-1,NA,CASSLASGSYNEQFF
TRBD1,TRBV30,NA,CAWGTGMNTEAFF
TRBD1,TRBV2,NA,CASSGDRSVYGYTF